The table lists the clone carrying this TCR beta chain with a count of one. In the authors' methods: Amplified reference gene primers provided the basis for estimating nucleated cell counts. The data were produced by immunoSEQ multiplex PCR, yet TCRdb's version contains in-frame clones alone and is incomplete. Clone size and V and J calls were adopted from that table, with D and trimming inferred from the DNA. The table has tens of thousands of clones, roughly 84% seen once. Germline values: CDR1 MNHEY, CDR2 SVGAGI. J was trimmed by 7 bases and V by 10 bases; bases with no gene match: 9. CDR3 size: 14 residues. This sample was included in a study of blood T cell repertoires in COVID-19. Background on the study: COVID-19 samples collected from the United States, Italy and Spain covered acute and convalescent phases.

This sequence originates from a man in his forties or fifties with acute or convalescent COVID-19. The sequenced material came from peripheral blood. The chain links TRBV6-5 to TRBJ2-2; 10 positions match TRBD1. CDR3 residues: CAIRTGGTYGELFF. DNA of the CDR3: TGTGCCATCCGGACAGGGGGGACCTACGGGGAGCTGTTTTTT.